This T cell receptor beta chain derives from a study of blood T cell repertoires in COVID-19. CDR3 length equals 20 residues. V shed 0 bases and J 0 bases; nucleotides not matched to a gene: 14. Profiling relied on immunoSEQ multiplex PCR, and the TCRdb table lists in-frame clones only, not all of them. The data hold over 95,000 clones, with about 89% observed a single time. The sequence came from a human donor with acute or convalescent COVID-19. The donor label of this sample is uncertain. The genes are TRBV6-7 and TRBJ1-5; 7 bases align to TRBD1. TRBV6-7 is an ORF; its function is uncertain. Input material: peripheral blood. For the CDR3, the DNA is TGTGCCAGCAGTTACTCCCGAATACAATGGACAGGTGATAGCAATCAGCCCCAGCATTTT. Translated, it gives CASSYSRIQWTGDSNQPQHF.